Listed here is a single T cell receptor (beta chain). Its specificity is not known. This entry is derived from a study of cytomegalovirus exposure and HLA in healthy donors. The primer mix had 60 Vbeta and 13 Jbeta primers. The table came from immunoSEQ multiplex PCR; TCRdb's copy has only in-frame clones and leaves some out. The table counts 150,000 to 200,000 clones; 6.5% lies in the top ten. Study-level points and caveats: Confirmation in vitro established that a few CMV-associated chains were specific for CMV antigens. Other equally common chains were less clonally expanded than HLA-associated TCR beta chains, a later analysis showed. Many donors carried some public TCRs, although rarity characterized most TCR sequences.

The germline V gene has CDR1 SGHTA and CDR2 FQGNSA. This CDR3 is 13 amino acids long. Unmatched junction bases numbered 4, after V lost 6 bases and J lost 7 bases. The source material was PBMCs. The chain links TRBV7-2 to TRBJ2-4; 9 nucleotides agree with TRBD1. The sequence was collected from a man aged 25 to 40 in good health and CMV-seronegative. In DNA form, the CDR3 reads TGTGCCAGCAGTTCAACAGGGGGCAACATTCAGTACTTC. Protein sequence: CASSSTGGNIQYF.